One sample yielded the 26 T cell receptor beta chains listed below, sequenced in a study of Ad26.COV2.S vaccination and SARS-CoV-2 variants. Libraries were prepared by immunoSEQ multiplex PCR; TCRdb keeps only in-frame clonotypes and omits some of them. This sample has about 100,000 clones, with 60% to 85% found just once. The sample in question was peripheral blood, obtained after recovery from COVID-19. These receptor sequences come from a human donor who had recovered from COVID-19.

This chain connects TRBV29-1 to TRBJ1-1, with TRBD1 matching 12 bases. This CDR3 contains 16 residues. V trimming: 7 bases; J trimming: 12 bases; junction bases outside the gene matches: 21. The germline V gene encodes CDR1 SQVTM and CDR2 ANQGSEA. The chain's CDR3 is CSARPGGGQGARAPFF. The CDR3, as DNA: TGCAGCGCCCGACCTGGCGGGGGACAGGGGGCGAGAGCGCCTTTCTTT.

V usage is TRBV15 and J usage is TRBJ2-5, with 7 bases aligning to TRBD1. The CDR3 is 15 amino acids. Germline values: CDR1 LNHNV, CDR2 YYDKDF (reference sequence). The V and J ends lost 5 bases and 5 bases, in that order; junction bases with no gene match: 11. This CDR3 reads CATSWDSARSETQYF. As DNA, the CDR3 is TGTGCCACCAGCTGGGACAGCGCCAGGTCGGAGACCCAGTACTTC.

The V call is TRBV6-5, the J call TRBJ1-4; tentatively, D is TRBD1 (5 bases). Germline values: CDR1 MNHEY, CDR2 SVGAGI. V lost 6 bases, J lost 4 bases, and 12 bases lay in between. The CDR3 is made up of 14 amino acids. CDR3 sequence: CASSRRDYNEKLFF. In nucleotides, the CDR3 is TGTGCCAGCAGCCGCAGGGATTATAATGAAAAACTGTTTTTT.

The chain employs TRBV19 and TRBJ1-2; 9 bases line up with TRBD1. The junction had 5 bases not matched to a gene; V was cut back by 5 bases and J by 1 base. Germline-derived CDR1 and CDR2 are LNHDA and SQIVND (reference sequence). This CDR3 is built from 15 residues. In nucleotides, the CDR3 is TGTGCCAGTAGTGTCCCGGGACAGGGTAACTATGGCTACACCTTC. Translating gives CASSVPGQGNYGYTF.

This clone was counted a few times. The chain joins TRBV7-9 to TRBJ2-5, with 9 bases fitting TRBD1. The CDR3 contains 14 residues. CDR1 is SEHNR and CDR2 is FQNEAQ in the germline V gene (reference sequence). Trimming removed 7 bases from V and 6 bases from J; junction bases left unmatched: 9. CDR3 DNA sequence: TGTGCCAGCACTCCTGTGACAGGGGGGCAGACCCAGTACTTC. It yields the protein CASTPVTGGQTQYF. The variable domain in full, with the rest retrieved from reference TRBV7-9 and TRBJ2-5, is DTGVSQNPRHKITKRGQNVTFRCDPISEHNRLYWYRQTLGQGPEFLTYFQNEAQLEKSRLLSDRFSAERPKGSFSTLEIQRTEQGDSAMYLCASTPVTGGQTQYFGPGTRLLVL.

The V call is TRBV28, the J call TRBJ1-1; weak D call: TRBD1 (5 bases). The CDR3 has 13 amino acids. The V gene's germline CDR1 is MDHEN and CDR2 SYDVKM. V lost 5 bases and J lost 5, with 12 bases in between. CDR3 amino acids: CASSVPGHTEAFF. The CDR3, as DNA: TGTGCCAGCAGTGTTCCAGGGCATACTGAAGCTTTCTTT.

The chain couples TRBV28 to TRBJ1-3, with 7 bases aligning to TRBD1. Trimming removed 7 bases from V and 4 bases from J; junction bases left unmatched: 10. Germline CDR1 is MDHEN and CDR2 is SYDVKM. The CDR3 is 15 residues long. The CDR3 protein is CASTSMRGLGNTIYF. CDR3 bases: TGTGCCAGCACCTCTATGAGGGGGCTGGGAAACACCATATATTTT.

The chain uses TRBV5-1 and TRBJ1-6, with D unclear. The V end was cut by 2 bases, the J end by 12 bases, with 21 bases between. The CDR3 extends over 16 amino acids. Germline V gives CDR1 SGHRS, CDR2 YFSETQ. CDR3 amino acids: CASSFSGRAEGEPLHF. DNA for the CDR3: TGCGCCAGCAGCTTTAGCGGACGGGCTGAGGGTGAACCCCTCCACTTT.

The V call is TRBV5-4, the J call TRBJ2-3, with 8 bases identical to TRBD1. Unmatched junction bases numbered 9, after V lost 4 bases and J lost 5 bases. This CDR3 has 15 residues. In germline, CDR1 is SGHNT, CDR2 YYREEE (reference sequence). CDR3: CASSLGTGRRDTQYF. The CDR3 DNA sequence: TGTGCCAGCAGCCTTGGGACAGGCCGCCGAGATACGCAGTATTTT.

This clone was seen only a few times. The genes are TRBV7-9 and TRBJ1-3, with D perhaps matching TRBD1 (5 bases). Between the trimmed V and J ends, which lost 2 bases and 2 bases, there was a span of 13 bases. The CDR3 spans 16 residues. Germline CDR1 is SEHNR and CDR2 is FQNEAQ (reference sequence). Here the CDR3 DNA reads TGTGCCAGCAGCTTACAAGTCGGGACGGCTGGAAACACCATATATTTT. It translates to CASSLQVGTAGNTIYF.

V gene TRBV19 combines with J gene TRBJ1-2; D remains unclear. Per the germline V gene, CDR1 is LNHDA and CDR2 is SQIVND (reference sequence). The length of the CDR3 is 14 residues. V was trimmed by 3 bases and J by 1 base, leaving 9 bases between them. The CDR3 spells CASSIREINYGYTF. The CDR3 DNA reads TGTGCCAGTAGTATCCGGGAGATTAACTATGGCTACACCTTC.

This sequence joins TRBV28 and TRBJ2-3; D remains ambiguous. Trimming cost V 3 bases and J 0 bases, with 13 bases left between them. The CDR3 sequence is 16 residues long. Germline lookup yields CDR1 MDHEN and CDR2 SYDVKM. The CDR3, as DNA: TGTGCCAGCAGTTTCGGGTTGTCAGCTAGCACAGATACGCAGTATTTT. It translates to CASSFGLSASTDTQYF.

The V and J genes are TRBV6-5 and TRBJ1-1, with D possibly matching TRBD1 (5 bases). The CDR3 is 15 residues long. Germline CDR1 is MNHEY and CDR2 is SVGAGI. V lost 0 bases, J lost 3 bases, and 11 bases lay in between. The CDR3 sequence is CASSYSRGSYTEAFF. In DNA, the CDR3 is TGTGCCAGCAGTTACTCCCGGGGCAGTTACACTGAAGCTTTCTTT.

The chain couples TRBV6-2 or TRBV6-3 to TRBJ2-1; TRBD2 agrees at 12 bases. This CDR3 spans 16 amino acids. Germline assignment: CDR1 MNHEY and CDR2 SVGEGT. Trimming at V came to 5 bases and at J to 7 bases, leaving 9 bases not matched to a gene. The CDR3 sequence is CASSLAGGPRYNEQFF. CDR3 sequence (DNA): TGTGCCAGCAGTCTAGCGGGGGGGCCTAGGTATAATGAGCAGTTCTTC.

The V call is TRBV5-1, the J call TRBJ2-3; 14 bases match TRBD2. Germline V CDR1 and CDR2: SGHRS, YFSETQ. The CDR3 sequence is 17 residues long. Unmatched junction bases numbered 4, after V lost 4 bases and J lost 0 bases. The CDR3 region has the DNA TGCGCCAGCAGCGTCGGACTAGCGGGGGGTAGCACAGATACGCAGTATTTT. It is translated as CASSVGLAGGSTDTQYF.

The J gene is TRBJ1-4, the V gene TRBV2, with D tentatively TRBD1 (5 bases). This CDR3 is built from 15 residues. V was pared by 7 bases and J by 4 bases, with 16 bases between. Germline lookup yields CDR1 SNHLY and CDR2 FYNNEI. CDR3 loop: CASTLNRGNNEKLFF. The CDR3, as DNA: TGTGCCAGCACCTTGAACCGGGGGAATAATGAAAAACTGTTTTTT. The whole variable domain, filled in from reference TRBV2 and TRBJ1-4, reads EPEVTQTPSHQVTQMGQEVILRCVPISNHLYFYWYRQILGQKVEFLVSFYNNEISEKSEIFDDQFSVERPDGSNFTLKIRSTKLEDSAMYFCASTLNRGNNEKLFFGSGTQLSVL.

J is TRBJ2-5 and V is TRBV7-9; unclear D gene. Germline assignment: CDR1 SEHNR and CDR2 FQNEAQ (reference sequence). V lost 3 bases and J 5 bases, leaving 4 bases between the germline ends. This CDR3 has 11 residues. The CDR3 is CASSFGETQYF. CDR3 nucleotide sequence: TGTGCCAGCAGCTTTGGGGAGACCCAGTACTTC.

This clone has more than one count but fewer than ten. The chain joins TRBV5-4 to TRBJ2-1, with TRBD2 identical over 15 bases. CDR1 and CDR2 from the germline V gene are SGHNT and YYREEE (reference sequence). V was pared by 5 bases and J by 0 bases, with 9 bases of the junction left unmatched. This CDR3 is built from 19 residues. The CDR3 loop is CASRPGLAGGRSSYNEQFF. In nucleotides, the CDR3 is TGTGCCAGCAGGCCGGGACTAGCGGGGGGCCGAAGCTCCTACAATGAGCAGTTCTTC.

J is TRBJ1-4 and V is TRBV5-1; 10 bases align to TRBD1. The CDR3 is made up of 16 amino acids. Trimming at V came to 5 bases and at J to 5 bases, leaving 9 bases not matched to a gene. Germline CDR1 is SGHRS and CDR2 is YFSETQ. The CDR3 region is CASRPGQGGSNEKLFF. CDR3 coding DNA: TGCGCCAGCAGACCTGGACAGGGGGGGTCAAATGAAAAACTGTTTTTT.

The chain combines TRBV14 with TRBJ1-2; perhaps TRBD1 as D (6 bases). The CDR3 sequence is 14 residues long. V lost 4 bases and J 8 bases, leaving 17 bases between the germline ends. Germline V gene data show CDR1 as SGHDN and CDR2 as FVKESK. CDR3 in amino acids: CASSPSTAGGGYTF. DNA of the CDR3: TGTGCCAGCAGCCCCTCAACGGCGGGGGGCGGCTACACCTTC.

V gene TRBV5-6 combines with J gene TRBJ2-7; D gene uncertain. Trimming shortened V by 2 bases and J by 0 bases, and 6 bases separated the two germline ends. Germline loops: CDR1 SGHDT, CDR2 YYEEEE. The CDR3 totals 13 residues. The CDR3 nucleotides are TGTGCCAGCAGCTTTGCCAGCTCCTACGAGCAGTACTTC. This encodes CASSFASSYEQYF.

The V gene is TRBV25-1, the J gene TRBJ2-7; D may correspond to TRBD1 or TRBD2 (6 bases each). Germline V CDR1 and CDR2: MGHDK, SYGVNS. The CDR3 contains 14 residues. The germline V and J ends were trimmed by 0 bases and 4 bases, with 10 bases remaining between them. CDR3 sequence: CASSEYGGAYEQYF. CDR3 nucleotides: TGTGCCAGCAGTGAATACGGGGGCGCTTACGAGCAGTACTTC.

The chain employs TRBV20-1 and TRBJ2-1, with unresolved D. The CDR3 covers 13 residues. The V and J ends lost 3 bases and 2 bases respectively, with 8 bases between them. Germline CDR1 is DFQATT and CDR2 is SNEGSKA (reference sequence). The CDR3 spells CSASLSPYNEQFF. The CDR3 DNA follows: TGCAGTGCTAGTTTATCCCCCTACAATGAGCAGTTCTTC.

V gene TRBV5-1 combines with J gene TRBJ2-7; 7 bases are a match to TRBD1. Germline V gives CDR1 SGHRS, CDR2 YFSETQ. The CDR3 loop spans 13 amino acids. V was pared by 2 bases and J by 2 bases, with 1 base of the junction left unmatched. The CDR3: CASSLGGPYEQYF. DNA for the CDR3: TGCGCCAGCAGCTTAGGGGGCCCCTACGAGCAGTACTTC.

The chain recombines TRBV4-3 with TRBJ2-3; 9 bases fit TRBD1. The CDR3 is 16 amino acids. Germline V gives CDR1 LGHNA, CDR2 YSLEER. Germline trimming cut 4 bases from V and 4 bases from J; bases unmatched to any gene: 9. The CDR3, as DNA: TGCGCCAGCAGCCCCGGTTCCACAGGGGGCGCAGATACGCAGTATTTT. It codes for CASSPGSTGGADTQYF.

V is TRBV5-6 and J is TRBJ2-7; perhaps TRBD2 as D (6 bases). The V and J ends lost 5 bases and 1 base respectively, with 16 bases between them. The CDR3 runs to 15 residues. Germline-derived CDR1 and CDR2 are SGHDT and YYEEEE. The CDR3 DNA follows: TGTGCCAGCAGTCTTACCTACCGGGGGTCCTACGAGCAGTACTTC. Its protein is CASSLTYRGSYEQYF.